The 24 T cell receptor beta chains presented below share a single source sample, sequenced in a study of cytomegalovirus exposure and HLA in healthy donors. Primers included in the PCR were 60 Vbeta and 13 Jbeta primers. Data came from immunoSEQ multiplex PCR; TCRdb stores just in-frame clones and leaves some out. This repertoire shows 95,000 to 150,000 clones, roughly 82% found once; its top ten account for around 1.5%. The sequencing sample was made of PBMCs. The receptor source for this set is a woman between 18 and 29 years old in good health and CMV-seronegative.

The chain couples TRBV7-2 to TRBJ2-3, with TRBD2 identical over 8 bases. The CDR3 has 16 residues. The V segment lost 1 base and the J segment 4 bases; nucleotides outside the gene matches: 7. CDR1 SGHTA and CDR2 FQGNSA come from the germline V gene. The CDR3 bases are TGTGCCAGCAGCTTAGGGACGCGGGGGGTGTCAGATACGCAGTATTTT. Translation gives CASSLGTRGVSDTQYF.

CDR3 loop: CASSISPGGGAEAFF. Here the CDR3 DNA reads TGTGCCAGTAGTATCTCCCCTGGGGGAGGGGCTGAAGCTTTCTTT. The chain uses TRBV19 and TRBJ1-1, with TRBD1 as a possible D gene (5 bases). V was trimmed by 3 bases and J by 6 bases, leaving 17 bases between them. This CDR3 spans 15 amino acids. Germline V CDR1 and CDR2: LNHDA, SQIVND (reference sequence). The complete variable domain, with remaining parts taken from reference TRBV19 and TRBJ1-1, reads DGGITQSPKYLFRKEGQNVTLSCEQNLNHDAMYWYRQDPGQGLRLIYYSQIVNDFQKGDIAEGYSVSREKKESFPLTVTSAQKNPTAFYLCASSISPGGGAEAFFGQGTRLTVV.

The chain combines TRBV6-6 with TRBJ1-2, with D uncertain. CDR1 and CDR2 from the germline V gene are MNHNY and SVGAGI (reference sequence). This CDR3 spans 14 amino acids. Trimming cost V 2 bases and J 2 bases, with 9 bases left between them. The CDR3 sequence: CASSYIRENYGYTF. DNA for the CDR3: TGTGCCAGCAGTTACATCCGGGAAAACTATGGCTACACCTTC.

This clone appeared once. This CDR3 is CASSRTGGEAFF. As DNA, the CDR3 is TGTGCCAGCAGTCGGACAGGGGGTGAAGCTTTCTTT. The chain recombines TRBV27 with TRBJ1-1, with 10 bases identical to TRBD1. The V and J ends lost 5 bases and 7 bases, in that order; junction bases with no gene match: 1. The CDR3 loop spans 12 amino acids. Germline CDR1 reads MNHEY; CDR2 reads SMNVEV (reference sequence).

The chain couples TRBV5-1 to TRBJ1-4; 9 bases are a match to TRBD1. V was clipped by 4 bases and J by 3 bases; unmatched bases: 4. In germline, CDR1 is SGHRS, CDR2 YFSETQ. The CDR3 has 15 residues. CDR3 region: CASSGQGYPNEKLFF. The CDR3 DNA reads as TGCGCCAGCAGCGGACAGGGGTATCCTAATGAAAAACTGTTTTTT.

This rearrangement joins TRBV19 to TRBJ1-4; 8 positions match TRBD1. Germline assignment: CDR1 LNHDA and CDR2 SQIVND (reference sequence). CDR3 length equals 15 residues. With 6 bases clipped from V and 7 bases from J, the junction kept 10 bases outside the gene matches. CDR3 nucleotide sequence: TGTGCCAGTAGGACCTACCAGGGGGCGCGTGAAAAACTGTTTTTT. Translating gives CASRTYQGAREKLFF.

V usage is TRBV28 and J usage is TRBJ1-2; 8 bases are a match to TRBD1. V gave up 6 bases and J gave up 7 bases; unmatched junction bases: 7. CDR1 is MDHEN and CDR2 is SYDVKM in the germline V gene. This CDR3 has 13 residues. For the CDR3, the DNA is TGTGCCAGCAGATCCCAGGGGGCACGTGGCTACACCTTC. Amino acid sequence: CASRSQGARGYTF.

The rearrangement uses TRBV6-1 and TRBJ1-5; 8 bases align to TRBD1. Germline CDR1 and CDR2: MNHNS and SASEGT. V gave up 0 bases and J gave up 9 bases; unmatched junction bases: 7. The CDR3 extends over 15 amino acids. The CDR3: CASSEAWQGAWPQHF. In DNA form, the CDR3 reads TGTGCCAGCAGTGAAGCCTGGCAGGGGGCTTGGCCCCAGCATTTT.

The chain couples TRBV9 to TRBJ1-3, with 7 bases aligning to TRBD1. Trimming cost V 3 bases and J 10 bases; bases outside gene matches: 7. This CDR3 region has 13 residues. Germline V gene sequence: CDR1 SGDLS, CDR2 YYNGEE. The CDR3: CASSDQGVGTIYF. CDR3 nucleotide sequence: TGTGCCAGCAGCGACCAGGGGGTTGGTACCATATATTTT.

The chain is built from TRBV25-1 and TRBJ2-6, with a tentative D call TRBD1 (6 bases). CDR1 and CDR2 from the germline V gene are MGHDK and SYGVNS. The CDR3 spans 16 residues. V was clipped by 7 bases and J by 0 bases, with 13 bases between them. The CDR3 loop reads CASISNRDSGANVLTF. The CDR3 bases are TGTGCCAGCATTTCAAACAGGGACTCTGGGGCCAACGTCCTGACTTTC.

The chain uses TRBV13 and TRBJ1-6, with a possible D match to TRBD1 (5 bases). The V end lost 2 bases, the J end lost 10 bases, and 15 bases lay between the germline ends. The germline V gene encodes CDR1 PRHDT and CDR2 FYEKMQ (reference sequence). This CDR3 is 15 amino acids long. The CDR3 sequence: CASSLSGQGGSPLHF. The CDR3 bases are TGTGCCAGCAGCTTATCGGGCCAGGGAGGCTCACCCCTCCACTTT.

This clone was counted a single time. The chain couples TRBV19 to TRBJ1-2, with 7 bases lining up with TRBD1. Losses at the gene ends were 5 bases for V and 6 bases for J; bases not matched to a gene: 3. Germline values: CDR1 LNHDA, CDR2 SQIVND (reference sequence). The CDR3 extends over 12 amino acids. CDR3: CASSQGEDGYTF. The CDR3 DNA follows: TGTGCCAGTAGTCAGGGGGAAGATGGCTACACCTTC.

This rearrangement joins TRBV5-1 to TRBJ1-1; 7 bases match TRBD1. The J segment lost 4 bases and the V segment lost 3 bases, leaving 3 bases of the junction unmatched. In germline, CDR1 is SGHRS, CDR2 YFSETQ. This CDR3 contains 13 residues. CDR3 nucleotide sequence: TGCGCCAGCAGCTCCCGGGACAGCACTGAAGCTTTCTTT. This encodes CASSSRDSTEAFF.

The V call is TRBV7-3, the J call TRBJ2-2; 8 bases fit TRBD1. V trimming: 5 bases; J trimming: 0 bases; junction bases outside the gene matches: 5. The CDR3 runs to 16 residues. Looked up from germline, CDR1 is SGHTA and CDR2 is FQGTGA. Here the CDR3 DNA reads TGTGCCAGCAGCCCTTTGGGACAGGCGAACACCGGGGAGCTGTTTTTT. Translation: CASSPLGQANTGELFF.

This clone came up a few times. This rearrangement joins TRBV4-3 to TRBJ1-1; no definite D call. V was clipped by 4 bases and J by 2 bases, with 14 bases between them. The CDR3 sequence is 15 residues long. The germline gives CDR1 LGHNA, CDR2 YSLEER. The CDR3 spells CASSLRSPINTEAFF. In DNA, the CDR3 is TGCGCCAGCAGCCTCAGAAGTCCGATAAACACTGAAGCTTTCTTT.

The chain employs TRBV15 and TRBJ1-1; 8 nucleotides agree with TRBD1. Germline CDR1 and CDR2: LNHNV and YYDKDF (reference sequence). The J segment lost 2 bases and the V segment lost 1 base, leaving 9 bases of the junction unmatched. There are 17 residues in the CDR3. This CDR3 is CATSRGLSGTGNTEAFF. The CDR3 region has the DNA TGTGCCACCAGCAGAGGATTATCCGGGACAGGAAACACTGAAGCTTTCTTT.

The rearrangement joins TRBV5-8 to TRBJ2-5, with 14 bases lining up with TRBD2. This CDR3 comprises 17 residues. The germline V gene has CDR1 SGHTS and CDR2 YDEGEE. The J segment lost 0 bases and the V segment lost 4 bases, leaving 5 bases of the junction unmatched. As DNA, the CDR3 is TGTGCCAGCAGCCTTGGGACTAGCGGGGGAAACCAAGAGACCCAGTACTTC. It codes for CASSLGTSGGNQETQYF.

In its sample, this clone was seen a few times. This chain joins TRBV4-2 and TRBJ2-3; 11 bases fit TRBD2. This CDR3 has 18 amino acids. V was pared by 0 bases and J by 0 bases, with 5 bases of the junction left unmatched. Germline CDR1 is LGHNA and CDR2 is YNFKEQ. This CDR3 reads CASSQDLAGGPSTDTQYF. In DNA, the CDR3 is TGTGCCAGCAGCCAAGACCTAGCGGGGGGACCTAGCACAGATACGCAGTATTTT.

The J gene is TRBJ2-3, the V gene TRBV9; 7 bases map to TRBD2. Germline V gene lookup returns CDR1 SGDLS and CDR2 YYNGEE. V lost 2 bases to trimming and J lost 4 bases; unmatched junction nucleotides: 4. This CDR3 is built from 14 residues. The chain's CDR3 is CASSVLGRADTQYF. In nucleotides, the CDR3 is TGTGCCAGCAGCGTGTTAGGGAGGGCAGATACGCAGTATTTT.

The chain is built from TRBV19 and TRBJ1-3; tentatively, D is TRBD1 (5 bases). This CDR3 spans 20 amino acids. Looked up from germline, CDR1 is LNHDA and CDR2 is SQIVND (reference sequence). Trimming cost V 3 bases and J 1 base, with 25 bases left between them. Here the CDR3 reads CASSMKMAGLLTPSGNTIYF. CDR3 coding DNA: TGTGCCAGTAGTATGAAGATGGCGGGGCTCCTCACCCCATCTGGAAACACCATATATTTT.

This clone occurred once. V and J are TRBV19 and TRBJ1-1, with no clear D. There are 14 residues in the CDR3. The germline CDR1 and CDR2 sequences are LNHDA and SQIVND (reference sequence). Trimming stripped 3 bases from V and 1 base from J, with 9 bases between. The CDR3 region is CASSILAENTEAFF. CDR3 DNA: TGTGCCAGTAGTATTTTAGCAGAGAACACTGAAGCTTTCTTT. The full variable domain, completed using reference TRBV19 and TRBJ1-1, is DGGITQSPKYLFRKEGQNVTLSCEQNLNHDAMYWYRQDPGQGLRLIYYSQIVNDFQKGDIAEGYSVSREKKESFPLTVTSAQKNPTAFYLCASSILAENTEAFFGQGTRLTVV.

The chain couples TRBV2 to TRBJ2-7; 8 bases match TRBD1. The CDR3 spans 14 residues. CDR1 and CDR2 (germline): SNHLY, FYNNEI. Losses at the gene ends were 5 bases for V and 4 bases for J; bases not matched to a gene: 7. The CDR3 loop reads CASSTGQGGYEQYF. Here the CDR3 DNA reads TGTGCCAGCAGTACCGGACAGGGCGGGTACGAGCAGTACTTC.

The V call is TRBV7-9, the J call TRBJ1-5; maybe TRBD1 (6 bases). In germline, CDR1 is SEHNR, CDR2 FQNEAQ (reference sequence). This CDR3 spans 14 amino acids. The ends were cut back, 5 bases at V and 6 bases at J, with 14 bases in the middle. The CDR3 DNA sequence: TGTGCCAGCAGCCACAAGGGGGTGGGTCAGCCCCAGCATTTT. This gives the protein CASSHKGVGQPQHF. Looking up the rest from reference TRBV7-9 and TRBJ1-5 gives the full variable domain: DTGVSQNPRHKITKRGQNVTFRCDPISEHNRLYWYRQTLGQGPEFLTYFQNEAQLEKSRLLSDRFSAERPKGSFSTLEIQRTEQGDSAMYLCASSHKGVGQPQHFGDGTRLSIL.

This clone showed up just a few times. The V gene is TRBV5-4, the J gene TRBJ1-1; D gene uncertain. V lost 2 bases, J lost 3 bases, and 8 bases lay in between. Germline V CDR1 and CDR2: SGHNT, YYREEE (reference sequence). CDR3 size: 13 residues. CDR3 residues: CASSLRGDTEAFF. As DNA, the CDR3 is TGTGCCAGCAGCTTACGGGGAGACACTGAAGCTTTCTTT.